This passage covers 23 T cell receptor beta chains from one sample sequenced in a study of blood T cell repertoires in COVID-19. Method: immunoSEQ multiplex PCR; TCRdb's copy keeps in-frame clones and lacks some. The sample shows about 270,000 clones, approximately 86% of them seen only once. Material for sequencing was PBMCs or T cells enriched from blood (not recorded which). The receptor source for this set is a woman aged 18-29 years who had recovered from COVID-19.

J is TRBJ2-7 and V is TRBV5-4; 9 bases align to TRBD1. Losses at the gene ends were 0 bases for V and 0 bases for J; bases not matched to a gene: 1. Germline V gene data show CDR1 as SGHNT and CDR2 as YYREEE (reference sequence). This CDR3 has 15 residues. The CDR3 coding sequence is TGTGCCAGCAGCTTGGGACAGGGGGGCTCCTACGAGCAGTACTTC. Residues: CASSLGQGGSYEQYF.

The rearrangement uses TRBV27 and TRBJ2-1; 11 bases match TRBD2. V shed 3 bases and J 6 bases; nucleotides not matched to a gene: 4. Germline CDR1 reads MNHEY; CDR2 reads SMNVEV (reference sequence). This CDR3 is 15 amino acids long. The CDR3 sequence: CASSFRLAGGNEQFF. The CDR3 DNA is TGTGCCAGCAGTTTTAGGCTAGCGGGAGGCAATGAGCAGTTCTTC.

The V gene is TRBV27, the J gene TRBJ2-7; 9 bases line up with TRBD1. The CDR3 has 14 residues. The germline gives CDR1 MNHEY, CDR2 SMNVEV (reference sequence). Unmatched junction bases numbered 5, after V lost 5 bases and J lost 3 bases. Here the CDR3 reads CASSTMTGGYEQYF. CDR3 sequence (DNA): TGTGCCAGCAGTACCATGACAGGGGGCTACGAGCAGTACTTC.

The rearrangement links TRBV28 to TRBJ2-1; 12 bases match TRBD1. J was trimmed by 8 bases and V by 5 bases; bases with no gene match: 7. The CDR3 length is 15 residues. CDR1 and CDR2 (germline): MDHEN, SYDVKM. The CDR3 spells CASSPGTGGLDEQFF. CDR3 in DNA: TGTGCCAGCAGTCCCGGGACAGGGGGCTTAGATGAGCAGTTCTTC.

On this clone: The junction departs from germline at one end; a sequencing error may be responsible. The chain employs TRBV7-2 and TRBJ2-1; 10 nucleotides agree with TRBD2. The germline CDR1 and CDR2 sequences are SGHTA and FQGNSA. CDR3 length: 14 amino acids. The CDR3 spells CASSLAGAYNEQFF. The CDR3, as DNA: TGTGCCAGCAGCCTAGCGGGAGCCTACAATGAGCAGTTCTTC.

This clone has just a few counts. This chain links TRBV2 with TRBJ1-2; weak D call: TRBD1 (6 bases). V was shortened by 2 bases and J by 2 bases, with 6 bases between the two germline ends. CDR3 length: 13 amino acids. Germline CDR1 reads SNHLY; CDR2 reads FYNNEI. CDR3 bases: TGTGCCAGCAGTGAAACAGGGAACTATGGCTACACCTTC. Protein sequence: CASSETGNYGYTF.

The chain couples TRBV9 to TRBJ1-2; 9 bases map to TRBD1. Germline loops: CDR1 SGDLS, CDR2 YYNGEE. Trimming at V came to 3 bases and at J to 7 bases, leaving 7 bases not matched to a gene. The CDR3 contains 14 residues. CDR3 nucleotides: TGTGCCAGCAGCGCACAGGGGGCTGTTTCTGGCTACACCTTC. Translation gives CASSAQGAVSGYTF.

The V call is TRBV2, the J call TRBJ2-7; 7 positions agree with TRBD2. The V and J ends lost 5 bases and 0 bases, in that order; junction bases with no gene match: 4. The CDR3 sequence is 14 residues long. CDR1 and CDR2 from the germline V gene are SNHLY and FYNNEI. The CDR3 nucleotides read TGTGCCAGCAGTCCGGGGGACTACTCCTACGAGCAGTACTTC. Protein product: CASSPGDYSYEQYF. Full variable domain (remainder filled in from reference TRBV2 and TRBJ2-7): EPEVTQTPSHQVTQMGQEVILRCVPISNHLYFYWYRQILGQKVEFLVSFYNNEISEKSEIFDDQFSVERPDGSNFTLKIRSTKLEDSAMYFCASSPGDYSYEQYFGPGTRLTVT.

The chain combines TRBV12-5 with TRBJ2-3, with TRBD2 matching over 7 bases. This CDR3 spans 16 amino acids. The V segment lost 1 base and the J segment 2 bases; nucleotides outside the gene matches: 6. Germline lookup yields CDR1 LGHNT and CDR2 FRNRAP. The DNA for the CDR3 is TGTGCTAGTGGTTTGGGGAGCGGGGCCTACACAGATACGCAGTATTTT. Translated, it gives CASGLGSGAYTDTQYF.

This chain connects TRBV7-2 to TRBJ1-1; no reliable D call. The CDR3 has 15 amino acids. The V end lost 0 bases, the J end lost 1 base, and 9 bases lay between the germline ends. Germline assignment: CDR1 SGHTA and CDR2 FQGNSA. Written as DNA, the CDR3 is TGTGCCAGCAGCTTAGCGCGGCAGTGGAACACTGAAGCTTTCTTT. As protein: CASSLARQWNTEAFF.

This rearrangement joins TRBV28 to TRBJ1-6; D is unclear. CDR3 size: 16 residues. The germline V gene encodes CDR1 MDHEN and CDR2 SYDVKM. The V end was cut by 1 base, the J end by 6 bases, with 13 bases between. The CDR3 nucleotides read TGTGCCAGCAGTTTATTTCGGGGAGAGGTTAATTCACCCCTCCACTTT. Its protein is CASSLFRGEVNSPLHF.

The chain combines TRBV5-1 with TRBJ2-5; D is perhaps TRBD2 (6 bases). The germline gives CDR1 SGHRS, CDR2 YFSETQ. The length of the CDR3 is 13 residues. Trimming pared 0 bases from V and 5 bases from J, leaving 8 bases between. CDR3 amino acids: CASSLGAGETQYF. The CDR3, as DNA: TGCGCCAGCAGCTTGGGTGCGGGGGAGACCCAGTACTTC.

The gene calls are TRBV10-3 and TRBJ1-2; 10 positions match TRBD1. This CDR3 is built from 18 residues. Germline V gene sequence: CDR1 ENHRY, CDR2 SYGVKD. The V and J ends lost 0 bases and 2 bases, in that order; junction bases with no gene match: 9. The CDR3 nucleotides read TGTGCCATCAGTGAGTCGTTGGGACAGGGGCGTAGCAACTATGGCTACACCTTC. Its translation is CAISESLGQGRSNYGYTF.

The table lists this clone with a count of one. The chain couples TRBV7-6 to TRBJ1-1, with D hard to call. Trimming took 5 bases from V and 1 from J, leaving 5 bases between them. This CDR3 region has 12 residues. CDR1 is SGHVS and CDR2 is FNYEAQ in the germline V gene. CDR3 in amino acids: CASSLSNTEAFF. Written as DNA, the CDR3 is TGTGCCAGCAGCCTTTCGAACACTGAAGCTTTCTTT. The complete variable domain, with remaining parts taken from reference TRBV7-6 and TRBJ1-1, reads GAGVSQSPRYKVTKRGQDVALRCDPISGHVSLYWYRQALGQGPEFLTYFNYEAQQDKSGLPNDRFSAERPEGSISTLTIQRTEQRDSAMYRCASSLSNTEAFFGQGTRLTVV.

The J gene is TRBJ1-1, the V gene TRBV11-2, with 8 bases lining up with TRBD1. The CDR3 is 15 residues long. V was pared by 5 bases and J by 5 bases, with 10 bases of the junction left unmatched. CDR1 SGHAT and CDR2 FQNNGV come from the germline V gene. CDR3 DNA sequence: TGTGCCAGCAGCATCACGACAGGGGTGGGTACTGAAGCTTTCTTT. Its protein is CASSITTGVGTEAFF.

The chain carries TRBV11-3 and TRBJ2-1; 8 nucleotides match TRBD2. CDR1 SGHNT and CDR2 YENEEA come from the germline V gene. V lost 6 bases, J lost 5 bases, and 3 bases stayed unmatched. CDR3 length: 13 residues. CDR3 residues: CASRPAGDNEQFF. DNA for the CDR3: TGTGCCAGCAGACCAGCGGGAGACAATGAGCAGTTCTTC.

The J gene is TRBJ2-1, the V gene TRBV6-5; D not resolved. Trimming took off 2 bases at V and 0 bases at J, with 11 bases between the two ends. The CDR3 runs 16 residues. Germline-derived CDR1 and CDR2 are MNHEY and SVGAGI. The CDR3 DNA reads as TGTGCCAGCAGTTACATACCTTCGGGCTCCTACAATGAGCAGTTCTTC. This gives the protein CASSYIPSGSYNEQFF.

This clone was counted once. CDR3 in DNA: TGTGCCAGCAGCTTCGGGACCGGGAGAGAGACCCAGTACTTC. Amino acids: CASSFGTGRETQYF. The chain couples TRBV11-2 to TRBJ2-5; a possible D gene is TRBD2 (6 bases). V dropped 3 bases and J dropped 4 bases, with 12 bases sitting between them. Per the germline V gene, CDR1 is SGHAT and CDR2 is FQNNGV. This CDR3 contains 14 residues. The full variable domain, its missing parts supplied by reference TRBV11-2 and TRBJ2-5, is EAGVAQSPRYKIIEKRQSVAFWCNPISGHATLYWYQQILGQGPKLLIQFQNNGVVDDSQLPKDRFSAERLKGVDSTLKIQPAKLEDSAVYLCASSFGTGRETQYFGPGTRLLVL.

The chain couples TRBV5-5 to TRBJ2-3; D unresolved. The CDR3 loop spans 16 amino acids. Trimming removed 1 base at V and 0 bases at J, with 12 bases between. CDR1 SGHKS and CDR2 YYEKEE come from the germline V gene (reference sequence). The CDR3 bases are TGTGCCAGCAGCTTGACGTTCCGGAGTAGCACAGATACGCAGTATTTT. Protein sequence: CASSLTFRSSTDTQYF. The full variable domain, its missing parts supplied by reference TRBV5-5 and TRBJ2-3, is DAGVTQSPTHLIKTRGQQVTLRCSPISGHKSVSWYQQVLGQGPQFIFQYYEKEERGRGNFPDRFSARQFPNYSSELNVNALLLGDSALYLCASSLTFRSSTDTQYFGPGTRLTVL.

This chain connects TRBV19 to TRBJ1-2, with TRBD1 as a possible D gene (5 bases). With 3 bases removed from V and 3 bases from J, the gap between germline ends came to 11 bases. The germline V gene encodes CDR1 LNHDA and CDR2 SQIVND (reference sequence). The length of the CDR3 is 14 residues. CDR3 residues: CASSISRADYGYTF. The CDR3, as DNA: TGTGCCAGTAGTATTAGCAGGGCGGACTATGGCTACACCTTC. Together with reference TRBV19 and TRBJ1-2, the CDR3 gives the full variable domain: DGGITQSPKYLFRKEGQNVTLSCEQNLNHDAMYWYRQDPGQGLRLIYYSQIVNDFQKGDIAEGYSVSREKKESFPLTVTSAQKNPTAFYLCASSISRADYGYTFGSGTRLTVV.

The genes are TRBV6-5 and TRBJ1-1; D remains unclear. The CDR3 sequence is 12 residues long. CDR1 MNHEY and CDR2 SVGAGI come from the germline V gene. Trimming cost V 6 bases and J 8 bases, with 13 bases left between them. Here the CDR3 reads CASRLPVVEAFF. CDR3 nucleotides: TGTGCCAGCAGGCTCCCAGTTGTGGAAGCTTTCTTT.

V gene TRBV30 combines with J gene TRBJ2-3; 9 bases are a match to TRBD1. From germline, CDR1 is GTSNPN and CDR2 SVGIG (reference sequence). With 1 base clipped from V and 4 bases from J, the junction kept 9 bases outside the gene matches. This CDR3 is 16 amino acids long. CDR3 protein: CAWSAGGTGHSDTQYF. The CDR3 nucleotides read TGTGCCTGGAGTGCCGGCGGGACAGGGCATTCAGATACGCAGTATTTT. The full variable domain, with the rest looked up from reference TRBV30 and TRBJ2-3, is SQTIHQWPATLVQPVGSPLSLECTVEGTSNPNLYWYRQAAGRGLQLLFYSVGIGQISSEVPQNLSASRPQDRQFILSSKKLLLSDSGFYLCAWSAGGTGHSDTQYFGPGTRLTVL.

The genes are TRBV7-2 and TRBJ2-3; 9 positions agree with TRBD2. V shed 4 bases and J 1 base; nucleotides not matched to a gene: 3. This CDR3 contains 15 residues. Germline lookup yields CDR1 SGHTA and CDR2 FQGNSA. DNA for the CDR3: TGTGCCAGCAGCTCGTGGACTAGCGGCACAGATACGCAGTATTTT. This encodes CASSSWTSGTDTQYF.